The T cell receptor beta chain described here comes from a study of T-cell memory formation after mild COVID-19. This clonotype was detected a few times. The antigen is undetermined. The CDR3 extends over 14 amino acids. Trimming removed 2 bases at V and 6 bases at J, with 13 bases between. Germline values: CDR1 SQVTM, CDR2 ANQGSEA. Using constant-segment primers, 5'RACE produced TCR alpha and TCR beta cDNA libraries carrying sample barcodes and UMIs. TCRdb reanalysed the 5' RACE reads using MiXCR and keeps one entry per CDR3 protein. The table lists about 240,000 distinct CDR3 sequences, approximately 9% of them singletons. Study-wide points: Day 15 to 85 contractors were CD4/CD8 balanced; later expanders leaned CD4+. CD8+ contracting clones occupied EMRA, while CD4+ ones occupied mainly CM and EM. The appearance of some responding clones in pre-infection memory suggested that cross-reactive memory joined.

The source of this sequence is a young man who had mild COVID-19 (a few samples of this study predate the infection). Cell type and time point are not known. This chain links TRBV29-1 with TRBJ2-2; tentatively, D is TRBD2 (7 bases). Sequencing was performed on PBMCs or a T cell subset sorted from them (not recorded which). The CDR3 loop reads CSVELQGRAGELFF. DNA of the CDR3: TGCAGCGTTGAACTTCAGGGGAGGGCCGGGGAGCTGTTTTTT.